The clone carrying this T cell receptor beta chain was counted many times. Its antigen is as yet unknown. The germline CDR1 and CDR2 sequences are MNHEY and SVGEGT. V was pared by 6 bases and J by 4 bases, with 11 bases of the junction left unmatched. This CDR3 is 16 amino acids long. The data were obtained in a study of CD8 T cells in ankylosing spondylitis. Study-level points and caveats: Disease-linked clones reportedly concentrated significantly in matched ankylosing spondylitis synovial fluid. Both synovial fluid and blood in reactive arthritis had previously been reported to carry some motif variants. Seemingly characteristic of ankylosing spondylitis blood was a TCR beta motif consisting of fewer than 10 highly homologous variants.

Each TCR beta library was made by quantitative 5'-RACE that incorporated molecular barcodes. TCRdb reprocessed the 5' RACE reads with MiXCR, giving one entry per CDR3 protein. The repertoire holds 150,000 to 200,000 distinct CDR3 sequences, more than 9% seen once, with about 29% in the top ten. The chain recombines TRBV6-2 or TRBV6-3 with TRBJ2-2; 7 bases align to TRBD2. Input material: blood, either unsorted or a sorted T cell fraction (not recorded which). The receptor comes from a male donor with ankylosing spondylitis or in good health (not recorded which). CDR3 region: CASSRLGGGSTGELFF. The CDR3 nucleotides are TGTGCCAGCAGCCGTCTGGGGGGGGGAAGCACCGGGGAGCTGTTTTTT.